This section outlines one T cell receptor (beta chain) sequence together with its context. No antigen is known for it. It may be a read error: a sequence one base away is much more abundant. This sample was included in a study of identical twins. Broader study findings: Twin pairs' shared out-of-frame alpha sequences were enriched in low generation probability. Beta clonotypes that were abundant in cord blood contained fewer insertions, a pattern absent from memory repertoires. Beta out-of-frame sequences showed weaker excess twin sharing.

Germline loops: CDR1 SGHTA, CDR2 FQGNSA. The CDR3 is 15 amino acids. MiXCR, run by TCRdb on the 5' RACE reads, gives a single entry per CDR3 protein. The sample lists more than 650,000 distinct CDR3 sequences, around 6.1% occurring once. The gene calls are TRBV7-2 and TRBJ2-2; possibly TRBD2 for D (5 bases). This TCR was recovered from a man younger than 35 in good health. Sequencing was done on a sample of naive T cells sorted from blood. The DNA for the CDR3 is TGTGCCAGCAGCTTAACGAATCGTTACACCGGGAAGCTGTTTTTT. Its protein is CASSLTNRYTGKLFF. Variable domain in full (rest from reference TRBV7-2 and TRBJ2-2): GAGVSQSPSNKVTEKGKDVELRCDPISGHTALYWYRQSLGQGLEFLIYFQGNSAPDKSGLPSDRFSAERTGGSVSTLTIQRTQQEDSAVYLCASSLTNRYTGKLFFGEGSRLTVL.